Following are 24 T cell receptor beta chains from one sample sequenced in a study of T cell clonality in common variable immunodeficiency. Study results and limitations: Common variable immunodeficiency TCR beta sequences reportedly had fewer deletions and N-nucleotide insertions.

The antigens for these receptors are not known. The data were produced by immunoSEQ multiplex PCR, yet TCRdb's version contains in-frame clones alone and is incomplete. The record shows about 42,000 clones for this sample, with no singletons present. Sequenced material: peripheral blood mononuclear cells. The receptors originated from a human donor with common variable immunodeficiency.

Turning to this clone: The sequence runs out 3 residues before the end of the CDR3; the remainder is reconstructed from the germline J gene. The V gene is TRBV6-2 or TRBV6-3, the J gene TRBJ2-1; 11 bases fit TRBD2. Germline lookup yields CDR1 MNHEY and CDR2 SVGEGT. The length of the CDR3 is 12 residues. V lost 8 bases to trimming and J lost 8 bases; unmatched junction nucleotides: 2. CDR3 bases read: TGTGCCAGCCTAGCGGGAGGCTATGAG. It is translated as CASLAGGYE. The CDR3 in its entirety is CASLAGGYEQFF.

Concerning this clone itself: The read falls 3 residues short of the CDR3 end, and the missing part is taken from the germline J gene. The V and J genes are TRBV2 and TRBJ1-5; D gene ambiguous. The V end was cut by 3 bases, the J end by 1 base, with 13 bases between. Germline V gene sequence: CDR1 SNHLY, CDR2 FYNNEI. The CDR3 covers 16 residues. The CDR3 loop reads CASSDSARGSNQPQHF. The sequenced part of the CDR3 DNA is TGTGCCAGCAGTGACTCTGCCCGGGGAAGCAATCAGCCC.

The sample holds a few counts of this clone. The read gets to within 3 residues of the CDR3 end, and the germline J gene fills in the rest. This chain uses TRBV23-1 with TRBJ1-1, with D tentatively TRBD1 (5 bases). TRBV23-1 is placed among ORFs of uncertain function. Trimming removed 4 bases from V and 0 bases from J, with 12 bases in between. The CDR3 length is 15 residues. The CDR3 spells CASSPWTSMNTEAFF. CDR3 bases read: TGCGCCAGCAGTCCCTGGACATCTATGAACACTGAA.

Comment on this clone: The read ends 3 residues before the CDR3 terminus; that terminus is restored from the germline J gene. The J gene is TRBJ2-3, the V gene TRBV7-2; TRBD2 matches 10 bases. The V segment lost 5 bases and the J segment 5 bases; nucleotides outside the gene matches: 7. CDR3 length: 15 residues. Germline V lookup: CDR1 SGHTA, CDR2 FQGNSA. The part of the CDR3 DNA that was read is TGTGCCAGCAGCCGGACTAGCGGCACGGGAGATACG. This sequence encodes CASSRTSGTGDT. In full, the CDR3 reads CASSRTSGTGDTQYF.

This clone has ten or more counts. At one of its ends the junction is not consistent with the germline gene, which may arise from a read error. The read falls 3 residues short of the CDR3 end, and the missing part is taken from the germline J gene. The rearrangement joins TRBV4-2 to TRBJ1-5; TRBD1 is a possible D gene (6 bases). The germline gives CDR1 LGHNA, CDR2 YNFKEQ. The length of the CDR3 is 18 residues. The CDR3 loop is CASSQDRPRGDLNQPQHF. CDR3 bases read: TGCGCCAGCAGCCAAGATCGTCCCAGGGGCGATCTCAATCAGCCC.

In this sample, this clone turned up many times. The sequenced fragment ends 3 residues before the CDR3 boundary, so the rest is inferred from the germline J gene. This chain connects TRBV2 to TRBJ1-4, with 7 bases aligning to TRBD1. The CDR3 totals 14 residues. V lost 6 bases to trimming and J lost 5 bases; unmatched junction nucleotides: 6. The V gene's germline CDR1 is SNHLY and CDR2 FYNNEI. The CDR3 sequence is CASRPGTANEKLFF. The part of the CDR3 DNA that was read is TGTGCCAGCAGGCCCGGGACAGCAAATGAAAAA.

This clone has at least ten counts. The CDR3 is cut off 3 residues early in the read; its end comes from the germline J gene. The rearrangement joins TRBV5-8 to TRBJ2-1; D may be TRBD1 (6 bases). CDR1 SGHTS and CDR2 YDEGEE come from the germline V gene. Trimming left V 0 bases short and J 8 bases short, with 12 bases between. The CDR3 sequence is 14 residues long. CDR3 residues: CASSLGYRDHEQFF. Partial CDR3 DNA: TGTGCCAGCAGCTTGGGTTACAGGGACCATGAG.

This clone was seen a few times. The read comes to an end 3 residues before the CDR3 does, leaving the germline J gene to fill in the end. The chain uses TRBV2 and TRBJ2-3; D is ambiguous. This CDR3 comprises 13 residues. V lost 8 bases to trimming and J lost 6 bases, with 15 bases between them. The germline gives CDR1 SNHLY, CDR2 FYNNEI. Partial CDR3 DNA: TGTGCCAGCGATCCTCCGAAAAGGGATACG. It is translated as CASDPPKRDT. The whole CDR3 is CASDPPKRDTQYF.

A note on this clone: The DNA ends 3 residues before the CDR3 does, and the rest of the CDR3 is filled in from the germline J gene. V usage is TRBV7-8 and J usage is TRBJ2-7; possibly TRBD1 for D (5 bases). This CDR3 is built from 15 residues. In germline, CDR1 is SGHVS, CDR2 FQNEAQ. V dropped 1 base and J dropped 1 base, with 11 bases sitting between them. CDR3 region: CASSLEVQVSYEQYF. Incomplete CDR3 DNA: TGTGCCAGCAGCTTAGAGGTACAGGTTTCCTACGAG.

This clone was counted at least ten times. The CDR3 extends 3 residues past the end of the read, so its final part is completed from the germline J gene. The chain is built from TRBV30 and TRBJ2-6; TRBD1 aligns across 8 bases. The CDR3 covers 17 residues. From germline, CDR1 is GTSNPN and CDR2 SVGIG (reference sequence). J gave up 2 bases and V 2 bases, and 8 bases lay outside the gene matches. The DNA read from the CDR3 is TGTGCCTGGAGTATCGGACAGGGAATCCCTGGGGCCAACGTC. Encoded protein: CAWSIGQGIPGANV. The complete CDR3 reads CAWSIGQGIPGANVLTF.

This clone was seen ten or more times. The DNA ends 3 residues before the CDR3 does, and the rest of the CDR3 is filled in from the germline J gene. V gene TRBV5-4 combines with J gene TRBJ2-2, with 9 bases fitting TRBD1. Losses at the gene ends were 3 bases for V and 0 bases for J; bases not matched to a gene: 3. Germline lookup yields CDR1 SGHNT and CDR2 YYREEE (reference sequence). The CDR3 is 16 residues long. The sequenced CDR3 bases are TGTGCCAGCAGCTCCCGACAGGGGGCGAACACCGGGGAG. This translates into CASSSRQGANTGE. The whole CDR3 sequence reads CASSSRQGANTGELFF. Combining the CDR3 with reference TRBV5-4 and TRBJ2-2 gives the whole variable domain ETGVTQSPTHLIKTRGQQVTLRCSSQSGHNTVSWYQQALGQGPQFIFQYYREEENGRGNFPPRFSGLQFPNYSSELNVNALELDDSALYLCASSSRQGANTGELFFGEGSRLTVL.

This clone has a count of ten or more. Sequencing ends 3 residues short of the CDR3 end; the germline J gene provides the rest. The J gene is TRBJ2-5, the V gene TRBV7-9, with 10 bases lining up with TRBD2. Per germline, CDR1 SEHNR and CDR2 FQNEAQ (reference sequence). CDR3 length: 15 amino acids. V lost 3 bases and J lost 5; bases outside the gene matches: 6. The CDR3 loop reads CASSLLAGVVETQYF. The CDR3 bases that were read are TGTGCCAGCAGCTTGCTAGCGGGAGTTGTGGAGACC.

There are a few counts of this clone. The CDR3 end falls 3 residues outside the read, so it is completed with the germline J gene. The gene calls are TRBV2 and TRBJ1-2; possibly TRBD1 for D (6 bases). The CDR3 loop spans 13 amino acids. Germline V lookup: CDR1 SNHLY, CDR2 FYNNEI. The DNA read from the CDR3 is TGTGCCAGCAGCCCGGGACACATAACGGGC. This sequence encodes CASSPGHITG. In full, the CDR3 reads CASSPGHITGYTF.

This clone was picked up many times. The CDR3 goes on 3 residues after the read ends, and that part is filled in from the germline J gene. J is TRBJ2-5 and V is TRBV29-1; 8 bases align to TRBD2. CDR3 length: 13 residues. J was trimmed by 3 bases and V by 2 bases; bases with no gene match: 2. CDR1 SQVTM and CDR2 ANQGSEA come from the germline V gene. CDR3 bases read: TGCAGCGTTGAAAGGCGGGGGGAAGAGACC. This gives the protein CSVERRGEET. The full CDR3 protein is CSVERRGEETQYF. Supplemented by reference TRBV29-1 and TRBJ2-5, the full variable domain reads SAVISQKPSRDICQRGTSLTIQCQVDSQVTMMFWYRQQPGQSLTLIATANQGSEATYESGFVIDKFPISRPNLTFSTLTVSNMSPEDSSIYLCSVERRGEETQYFGPGTRLLVL.

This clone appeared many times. The CDR3 loop reads CASSRSVDNEQFF. The DNA read from the CDR3 is TGTGCCAGCTCACGTTCGGTAGACAATGAG. This chain connects TRBV18 to TRBJ2-1; D uncertain. Sequencing ends 3 residues short of the CDR3 end; the germline J gene provides the rest. V was trimmed by 4 bases and J by 5 bases, leaving 9 bases between them. The CDR3 has 13 residues. Germline-derived CDR1 and CDR2 are KGHSH and LQKENI.

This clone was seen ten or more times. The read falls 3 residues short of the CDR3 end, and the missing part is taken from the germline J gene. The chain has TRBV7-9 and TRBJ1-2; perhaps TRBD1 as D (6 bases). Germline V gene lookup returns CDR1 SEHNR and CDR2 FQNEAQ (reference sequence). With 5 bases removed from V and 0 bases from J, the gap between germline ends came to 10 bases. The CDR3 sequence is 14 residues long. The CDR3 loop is CASSIQGSNYGYTF. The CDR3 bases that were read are TGTGCCAGCAGCATACAGGGATCTAACTATGGC.

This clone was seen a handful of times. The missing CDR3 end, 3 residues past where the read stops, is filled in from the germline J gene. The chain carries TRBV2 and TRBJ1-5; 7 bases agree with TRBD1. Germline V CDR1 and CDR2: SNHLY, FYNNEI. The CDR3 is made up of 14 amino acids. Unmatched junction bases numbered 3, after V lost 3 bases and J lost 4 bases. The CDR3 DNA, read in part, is TGTGCCAGCAGTGAGGACAGGATTAATCAGCCC. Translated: CASSEDRINQP. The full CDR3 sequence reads CASSEDRINQPQHF.

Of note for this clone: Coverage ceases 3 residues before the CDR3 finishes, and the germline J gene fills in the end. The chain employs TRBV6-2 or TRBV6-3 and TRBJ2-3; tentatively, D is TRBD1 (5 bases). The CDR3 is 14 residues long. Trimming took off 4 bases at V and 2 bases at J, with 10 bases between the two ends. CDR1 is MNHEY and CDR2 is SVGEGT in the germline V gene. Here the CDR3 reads CASSLGRATDTQYF. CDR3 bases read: TGTGCCAGCAGTTTAGGCAGGGCCACAGATACG.

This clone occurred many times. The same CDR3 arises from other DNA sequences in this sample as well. The CDR3 sequence: CASSYQGVTEAFF. CDR3 DNA (partial): TGTGCCAGCAGTTACCAGGGAGTCACTGAA. The chain employs TRBV6-2 or TRBV6-3 and TRBJ1-1; D possibly corresponds to TRBD1 (5 bases). The CDR3 extends 3 residues past the end of the read, so its final part is completed from the germline J gene. V lost 2 bases and J lost 4, with 8 bases in between. CDR1 MNHEY and CDR2 SVGEGT come from the germline V gene. The CDR3 contains 13 residues.

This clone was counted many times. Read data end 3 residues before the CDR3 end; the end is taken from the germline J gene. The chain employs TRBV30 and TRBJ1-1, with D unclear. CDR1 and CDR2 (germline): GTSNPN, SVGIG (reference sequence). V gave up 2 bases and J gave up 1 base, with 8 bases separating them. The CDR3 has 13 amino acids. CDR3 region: CAWSKRGNTEAFF. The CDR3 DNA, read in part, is TGTGCCTGGAGTAAGCGAGGGAACACTGAA.

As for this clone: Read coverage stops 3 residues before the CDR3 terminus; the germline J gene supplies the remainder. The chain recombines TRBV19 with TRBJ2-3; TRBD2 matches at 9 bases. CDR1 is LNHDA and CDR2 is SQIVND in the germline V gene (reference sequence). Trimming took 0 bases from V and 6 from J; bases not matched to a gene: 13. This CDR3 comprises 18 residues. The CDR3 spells CASSIDRGAGGAEDTQYF. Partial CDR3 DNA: TGTGCCAGTAGTATAGATCGGGGAGCGGGGGGCGCCGAGGATACG.

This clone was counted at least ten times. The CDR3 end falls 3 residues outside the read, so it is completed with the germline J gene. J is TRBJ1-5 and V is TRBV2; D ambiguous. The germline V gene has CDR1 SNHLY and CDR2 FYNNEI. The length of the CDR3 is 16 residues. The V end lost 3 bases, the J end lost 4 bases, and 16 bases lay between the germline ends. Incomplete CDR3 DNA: TGTGCCAGCAGTGACGGGGTTCTCGCATTGAATCAGCCC. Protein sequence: CASSDGVLALNQP. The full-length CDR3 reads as CASSDGVLALNQPQHF. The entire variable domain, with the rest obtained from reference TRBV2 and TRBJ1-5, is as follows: EPEVTQTPSHQVTQMGQEVILRCVPISNHLYFYWYRQILGQKVEFLVSFYNNEISEKSEIFDDQFSVERPDGSNFTLKIRSTKLEDSAMYFCASSDGVLALNQPQHFGDGTRLSIL.

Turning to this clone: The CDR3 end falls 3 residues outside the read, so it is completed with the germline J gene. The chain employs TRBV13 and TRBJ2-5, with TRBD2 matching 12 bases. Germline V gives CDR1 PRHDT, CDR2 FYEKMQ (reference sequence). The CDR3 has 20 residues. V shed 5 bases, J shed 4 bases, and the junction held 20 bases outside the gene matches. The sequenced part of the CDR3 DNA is TGTGCCAGCAGCCGAACCATCACTAGCGGGGGGAGTCTGGGGGCAGAGACC. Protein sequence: CASSRTITSGGSLGAET. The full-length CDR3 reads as CASSRTITSGGSLGAETQYF.

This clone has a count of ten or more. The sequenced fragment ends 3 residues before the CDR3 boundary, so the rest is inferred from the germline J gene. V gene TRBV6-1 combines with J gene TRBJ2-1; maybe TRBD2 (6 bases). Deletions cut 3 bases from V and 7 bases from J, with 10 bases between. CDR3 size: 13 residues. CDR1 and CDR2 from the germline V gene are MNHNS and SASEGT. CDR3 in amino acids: CASSDRRANEQFF. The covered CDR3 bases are TGTGCCAGCAGTGATAGGAGGGCTAATGAG.